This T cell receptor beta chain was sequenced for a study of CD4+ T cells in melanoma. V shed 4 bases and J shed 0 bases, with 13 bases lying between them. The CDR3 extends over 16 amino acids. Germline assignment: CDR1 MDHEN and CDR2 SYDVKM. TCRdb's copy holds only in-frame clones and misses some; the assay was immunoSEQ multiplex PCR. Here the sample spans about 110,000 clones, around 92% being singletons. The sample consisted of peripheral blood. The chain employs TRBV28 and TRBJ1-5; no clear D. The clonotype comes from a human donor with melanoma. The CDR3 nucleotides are TGTGCCAGCAGTTCAGGAGGAAGTGATAGCAATCAGCCCCAGCATTTT. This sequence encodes CASSSGGSDSNQPQHF.